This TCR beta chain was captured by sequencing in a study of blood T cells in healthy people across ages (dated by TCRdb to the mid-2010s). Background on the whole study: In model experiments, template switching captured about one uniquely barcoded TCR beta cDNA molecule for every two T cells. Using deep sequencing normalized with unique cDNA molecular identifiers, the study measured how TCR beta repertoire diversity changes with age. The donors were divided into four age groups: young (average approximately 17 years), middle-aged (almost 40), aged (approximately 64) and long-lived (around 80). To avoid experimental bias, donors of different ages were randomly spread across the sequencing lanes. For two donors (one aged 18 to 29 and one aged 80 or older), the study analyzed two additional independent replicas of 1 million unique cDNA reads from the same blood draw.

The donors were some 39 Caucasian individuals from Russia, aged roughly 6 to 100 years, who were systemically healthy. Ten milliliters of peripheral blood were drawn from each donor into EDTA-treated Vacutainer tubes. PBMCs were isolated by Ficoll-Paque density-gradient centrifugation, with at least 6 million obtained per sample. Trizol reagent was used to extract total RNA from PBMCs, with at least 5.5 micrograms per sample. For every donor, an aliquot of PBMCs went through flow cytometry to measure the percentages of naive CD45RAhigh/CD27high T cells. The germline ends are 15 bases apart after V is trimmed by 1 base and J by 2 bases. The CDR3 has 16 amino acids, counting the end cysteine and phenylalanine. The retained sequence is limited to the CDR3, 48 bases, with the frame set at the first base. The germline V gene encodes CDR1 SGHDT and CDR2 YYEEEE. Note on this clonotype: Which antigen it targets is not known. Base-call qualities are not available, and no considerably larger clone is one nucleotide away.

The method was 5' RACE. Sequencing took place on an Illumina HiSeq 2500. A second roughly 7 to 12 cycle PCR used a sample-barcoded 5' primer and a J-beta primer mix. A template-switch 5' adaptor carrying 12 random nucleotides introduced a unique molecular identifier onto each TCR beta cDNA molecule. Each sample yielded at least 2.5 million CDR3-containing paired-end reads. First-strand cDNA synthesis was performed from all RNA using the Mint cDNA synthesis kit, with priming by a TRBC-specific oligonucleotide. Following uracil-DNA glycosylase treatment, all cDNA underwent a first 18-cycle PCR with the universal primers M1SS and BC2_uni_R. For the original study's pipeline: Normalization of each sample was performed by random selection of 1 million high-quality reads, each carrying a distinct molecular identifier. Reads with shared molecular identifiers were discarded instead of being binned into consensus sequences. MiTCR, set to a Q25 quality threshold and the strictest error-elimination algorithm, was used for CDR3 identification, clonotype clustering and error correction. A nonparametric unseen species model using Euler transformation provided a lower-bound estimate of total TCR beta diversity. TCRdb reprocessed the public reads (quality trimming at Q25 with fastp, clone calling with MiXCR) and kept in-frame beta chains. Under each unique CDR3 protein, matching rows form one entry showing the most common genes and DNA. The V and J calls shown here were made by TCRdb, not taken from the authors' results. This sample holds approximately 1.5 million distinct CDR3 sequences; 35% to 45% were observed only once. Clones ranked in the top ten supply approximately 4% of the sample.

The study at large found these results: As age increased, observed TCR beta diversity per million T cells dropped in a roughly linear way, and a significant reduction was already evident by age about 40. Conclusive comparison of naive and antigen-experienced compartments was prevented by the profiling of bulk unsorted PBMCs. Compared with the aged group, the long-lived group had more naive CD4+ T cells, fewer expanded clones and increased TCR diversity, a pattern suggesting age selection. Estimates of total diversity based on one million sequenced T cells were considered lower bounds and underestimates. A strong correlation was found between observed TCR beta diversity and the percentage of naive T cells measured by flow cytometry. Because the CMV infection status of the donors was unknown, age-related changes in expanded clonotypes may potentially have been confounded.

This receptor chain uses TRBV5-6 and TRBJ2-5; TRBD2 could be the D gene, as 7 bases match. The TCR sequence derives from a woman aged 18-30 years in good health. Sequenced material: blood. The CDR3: CASSLPGGQTQETQYF. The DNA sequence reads TGTGCCAGCAGCTTGCCCGGGGGGCAGACACAAGAGACCCAGTACTTC.